This T cell receptor beta chain was recovered during a study of blood T cell repertoires in COVID-19. Study in general: Acute and convalescent COVID-19 samples came from the United States, Italy and Spain.

Across about two dozen US areas, participants ranged in age from about 18 to 100 years. Germline loops: CDR1 MDHEN, CDR2 SYDVKM. CDR3 length: 17 amino acids. Between the trimmed V and J ends, which lost 2 bases and 2 bases, there was a span of 18 bases. Repertoires were generated with immunoSEQ multiplex PCR, while TCRdb's copy carries only in-frame clones and drops some. The table includes approximately 300,000 clones, around 86% detected once. J is TRBJ1-1 and V is TRBV28; the D is unclear. Material: PBMCs or T cells enriched from blood (not recorded which). This TCR was recovered from a man in his thirties or forties who had recovered from COVID-19. CDR3 sequence (DNA): TGTGCCAGCAGTTTAGAAACGCTGTGGACGGGAAACACTGAAGCTTTCTTT. It yields the protein CASSLETLWTGNTEAFF.